The 26 T cell receptor beta chains below come from one sample, sequenced in a study of T and B cells in COVID-19 patients. TRB rearrangements were amplified by multiplex PCR with BIOMED2 TRB-A/B primers. TCRdb independently ran MiXCR on the multiplex PCR reads; one entry per CDR3 protein. The data hold approximately 17,000 distinct CDR3 sequences, with approximately 26% observed a single time. TRB was amplified from around 250-460 ng of blood genomic DNA. The sample comprised blood. The source is a human donor who had recovered from COVID-19.

This chain's CDR3 is CSARDLLAGTLYEQYF. As DNA, the CDR3 is TGCAGTGCTAGAGATTTACTAGCGGGAACCCTTTACGAGCAGTACTTC. The V and J genes are TRBV20-1 and TRBJ2-7, with 10 bases fitting TRBD2. Trimming removed 0 bases from V and 4 bases from J; junction bases left unmatched: 9. The germline V gene has CDR1 DFQATT and CDR2 SNEGSKA (reference sequence). CDR3 length: 16 residues.

This clonotype was detected only a few times. This chain links TRBV18 with TRBJ2-7; 8 nucleotides align to TRBD1. There are 13 residues in the CDR3. CDR1 and CDR2 from the germline V gene are KGHSH and LQKENI. Trimming removed 1 base from V and 6 bases from J; junction bases left unmatched: 2. The CDR3 is CASSPQQGAEQYF. Written as DNA, the CDR3 is TGTGCCAGCTCACCACAGCAGGGGGCCGAGCAGTACTTC.

As to this clonotype: This may come from a read error, since a much larger clone is one base off. The chain has TRBV29-1 and TRBJ1-2; D is ambiguous. The germline V and J ends were trimmed by 5 bases and 7 bases, with 14 bases remaining between them. Germline V lookup: CDR1 SQVTM, CDR2 ANQGSEA. The CDR3 consists of 12 residues. CDR3 DNA sequence: TGCAGCGTTTTGGTGGGTTCGGCTGGCTACACCTTC. Its protein is CSVLVGSAGYTF.

This clonotype is medium-sized. The CDR3 DNA reads TGTGCCAGTAGTAATGCGGGGGCCAGCACAGATACGCAGTATTTT. Its translation is CASSNAGASTDTQYF. The V gene is TRBV19, the J gene TRBJ2-3; TRBD2 is a possible D gene (7 bases). Germline loops: CDR1 LNHDA, CDR2 SQIVND (reference sequence). V was trimmed by 4 bases and J by 0 bases, leaving 11 bases between them. The CDR3 length is 15 residues.

This chain joins TRBV20-1 and TRBJ2-7; D gene uncertain. The CDR3 contains 11 residues. V was pared by 3 bases and J by 5 bases, with 8 bases between. CDR1 DFQATT and CDR2 SNEGSKA come from the germline V gene (reference sequence). In nucleotides, the CDR3 is TGCAGTGCTAGCCCCCAGGACGAGCAGTACTTC. This gives the protein CSASPQDEQYF.

There are a few counts of this clonotype. This chain joins TRBV27 and TRBJ1-2, with TRBD1 as a possible D gene (5 bases). In germline, CDR1 is MNHEY, CDR2 SMNVEV (reference sequence). V was clipped by 3 bases and J by 4 bases, with 15 bases between them. CDR3 length: 15 amino acids. CDR3 bases: TGTGCCAGCAGTTTGATACCAGGGCAGGCCTATGGCTACACCTTC. Its protein is CASSLIPGQAYGYTF.

V gene TRBV5-6 combines with J gene TRBJ1-2; the match to TRBD1 covers 8 bases. Losses at the gene ends were 4 bases for V and 4 bases for J; bases not matched to a gene: 3. Germline-derived CDR1 and CDR2 are SGHDT and YYEEEE. The CDR3 extends over 13 amino acids. CDR3 DNA sequence: TGTGCCAGCAGCACGGACAGGGTCTATGGCTACACCTTC. Residues: CASSTDRVYGYTF.

A few counts support this clonotype. The V call is TRBV12-3 or TRBV12-4, the J call TRBJ1-5; possible D gene TRBD1, 6 bases. The V end was cut by 7 bases, the J end by 8 bases, with 18 bases between. The CDR3 runs 14 residues. The CDR3 region is CASTGNQGRKPQHF. CDR3 DNA sequence: TGTGCCAGCACCGGAAACCAGGGGAGGAAGCCCCAGCATTTT.

This clonotype appeared many times. The chain carries TRBV4-2 and TRBJ2-3; D might be TRBD2 (6 bases). CDR1 is LGHNA, CDR2 YNFKEQ, per germline. CDR3 length equals 14 residues. V shed 6 bases and J shed 0 bases, with 10 bases lying between them. The CDR3 DNA sequence: TGTGCCAGCAGGGCAGCGGGTAGCACAGATACGCAGTATTTT. This sequence encodes CASRAAGSTDTQYF.

The chain combines TRBV6-5 with TRBJ2-4; D assignment may be TRBD1 or TRBD2 (7 bases each). From germline, CDR1 is MNHEY and CDR2 SVGAGI. V was clipped by 3 bases and J by 7 bases, with 10 bases between them. CDR3 length: 13 amino acids. The CDR3 sequence: CASSYQGGNIQYF. The CDR3 region has the DNA TGTGCCAGCAGTTATCAGGGGGGGAACATTCAGTACTTC.

This chain links TRBV28 with TRBJ2-1; D is undetermined. CDR1 and CDR2 (germline): MDHEN, SYDVKM. This CDR3 comprises 12 residues. Between the trimmed V and J ends, which lost 3 bases and 10 bases, there was a span of 10 bases. CDR3 loop: CASSFAVGEQFF. CDR3 in DNA: TGTGCCAGCAGTTTCGCGGTGGGGGAGCAGTTCTTC.

The rearrangement uses TRBV12-3 or TRBV12-4 and TRBJ2-1, with TRBD2 matching 10 bases. The J segment lost 6 bases and the V segment lost 7 bases, leaving 6 bases of the junction unmatched. CDR3 length equals 14 residues. CDR3 DNA: TGTGCCAGCACTCCGGGACTAGCGTCCAATGAGCAGTTCTTC. This sequence encodes CASTPGLASNEQFF.

The V call is TRBV10-3, the J call TRBJ2-3; 7 bases agree with TRBD1. The CDR3 contains 17 residues. With 2 bases clipped from V and 0 bases from J, the junction kept 8 bases outside the gene matches. Germline V gives CDR1 ENHRY, CDR2 SYGVKD. CDR3 bases: TGTGCCATCAGTGAGGGGACAGCCCTAAGTAGCACAGATACGCAGTATTTT. Encoded protein: CAISEGTALSSTDTQYF.

The V call is TRBV7-2, the J call TRBJ2-7; D is possibly TRBD1 (6 bases). This CDR3 spans 13 amino acids. Trimming took off 8 bases at V and 6 bases at J, with 17 bases between the two ends. Per germline, CDR1 SGHTA and CDR2 FQGNSA. The CDR3 DNA is TGTGCCAGCCACCCCGGACAGCCTTCCGAGCAGTACTTC. It specifies CASHPGQPSEQYF.

This clonotype came up a few times. The chain carries TRBV7-6 and TRBJ1-1, with D unresolved. This CDR3 is 13 amino acids long. Germline CDR1 is SGHVS and CDR2 is FNYEAQ. Trimming left V 1 base short and J 3 bases short, with 6 bases between. DNA for the CDR3: TGTGCCAGCAGCTTAGGACACCACACTGAAGCTTTCTTT. Its translation: CASSLGHHTEAFF. Full variable domain (missing parts from reference TRBV7-6 and TRBJ1-1): GAGVSQSPRYKVTKRGQDVALRCDPISGHVSLYWYRQALGQGPEFLTYFNYEAQQDKSGLPNDRFSAERPEGSISTLTIQRTEQRDSAMYRCASSLGHHTEAFFGQGTRLTVV.

This clonotype was counted many times. The chain couples TRBV29-1 to TRBJ1-1; 10 positions match TRBD1. CDR1 is SQVTM and CDR2 is ANQGSEA in the germline V gene. CDR3 size: 14 residues. The J segment lost 3 bases and the V segment lost 7 bases, leaving 8 bases of the junction unmatched. Here the CDR3 reads CSAGDRGRDTEAFF. Here the CDR3 DNA reads TGCAGCGCTGGGGACAGGGGAAGGGACACTGAAGCTTTCTTT.

This clonotype ranks as medium-sized. The V and J genes are TRBV19 and TRBJ1-2; tentatively, D is TRBD1 (5 bases). The CDR3 loop spans 13 amino acids. Deletions cut 4 bases from V and 0 bases from J, with 6 bases between. Germline CDR1 is LNHDA and CDR2 is SQIVND (reference sequence). The CDR3 here is CASSTTANYGYTF. The CDR3 DNA is TGTGCCAGTAGTACGACAGCTAACTATGGCTACACCTTC.

This clonotype has a count of ten or more. This chain links TRBV18 with TRBJ2-5, with D possibly being TRBD1 or TRBD2 (5 bases each). The CDR3 totals 13 residues. Trimming left V 2 bases short and J 5 bases short, with 9 bases between. The germline gives CDR1 KGHSH, CDR2 LQKENI. The CDR3 DNA sequence: TGTGCCAGCTCACCAAGAGAGGGGGAGACCCAGTACTTC. Amino acid sequence: CASSPREGETQYF.

Ten or more counts support this clonotype. CDR3 sequence reads: CAWYRTNTEAFF. The CDR3 coding sequence is TGTGCCTGGTACAGGACGAACACTGAAGCTTTCTTT. The chain has TRBV30 and TRBJ1-1; D may be TRBD1 (5 bases). The CDR3 contains 12 residues. CDR1 is GTSNPN, CDR2 SVGIG, per germline (reference sequence). The V end was cut by 5 bases, the J end by 1 base, with 8 bases between. The full variable domain, completed using reference TRBV30 and TRBJ1-1, is SQTIHQWPATLVQPVGSPLSLECTVEGTSNPNLYWYRQAAGRGLQLLFYSVGIGQISSEVPQNLSASRPQDRQFILSSKKLLLSDSGFYLCAWYRTNTEAFFGQGTRLTVV.

Worth noting for this clonotype: This may arise from a read error, as a much more abundant clone is one base away. The gene calls are TRBV29-1 and TRBJ1-2; D is undetermined. Germline values: CDR1 SQVTM, CDR2 ANQGSEA. The CDR3 loop spans 12 amino acids. The CDR3 nucleotides read TGCGGCGTTGAAGGGAGGATAGGTGGCTACACCTTC. Translated, it gives CGVEGRIGGYTF.

In its sample, this clonotype was seen a few times. The genes are TRBV30 and TRBJ1-2, with D perhaps TRBD1 (6 bases). The CDR3 spans 14 residues. The germline V gene encodes CDR1 GTSNPN and CDR2 SVGIG (reference sequence). V gave up 0 bases and J gave up 3 bases, with 11 bases separating them. The CDR3 coding sequence is TGTGCCTGGAGTGTAACAGGGAGGGACTATGGCTACACCTTC. The encoded protein is CAWSVTGRDYGYTF. Together with reference TRBV30 and TRBJ1-2, the CDR3 gives the full variable domain: SQTIHQWPATLVQPVGSPLSLECTVEGTSNPNLYWYRQAAGRGLQLLFYSVGIGQISSEVPQNLSASRPQDRQFILSSKKLLLSDSGFYLCAWSVTGRDYGYTFGSGTRLTVV.

This clonotype has only a few counts. The chain carries TRBV5-1 and TRBJ2-2; either TRBD1 or TRBD2 may fit D (6 bases each). Trimming stripped 6 bases from V and 6 bases from J, with 15 bases between. The CDR3 is made up of 14 amino acids. CDR1 is SGHRS and CDR2 is YFSETQ in the germline V gene. The CDR3 nucleotides read TGCGCCAGCATCCCCGGGGGCGAGGCCGGGGAGCTGTTTTTT. Residues: CASIPGGEAGELFF. The full variable domain, completed using reference TRBV5-1 and TRBJ2-2, is KAGVTQTPRYLIKTRGQQVTLSCSPISGHRSVSWYQQTPGQGLQFLFEYFSETQRNKGNFPGRFSGRQFSNSRSEMNVSTLELGDSALYLCASIPGGEAGELFFGEGSRLTVL.

By its share, this clonotype is medium-sized. V usage is TRBV29-1 and J usage is TRBJ2-5; TRBD1 matches 7 bases. The CDR3 spans 13 residues. Germline-derived CDR1 and CDR2 are SQVTM and ANQGSEA. V trimming: 5 bases; J trimming: 5 bases; junction bases outside the gene matches: 8. The CDR3 loop is CSVNRDRSETQYF. CDR3 DNA sequence: TGCAGCGTTAACCGGGACAGAAGTGAGACCCAGTACTTC.

The DNA of the CDR3 is TGTGCCAGCACCCAACCCGGACTAGCCCAGGAATATGAGCAGTTCTTC. It is translated as CASTQPGLAQEYEQFF. The rearrangement uses TRBV6-5 and TRBJ2-1, with 8 bases lining up with TRBD2. The CDR3 totals 16 residues. In germline, CDR1 is MNHEY, CDR2 SVGAGI. The ends lost 7 bases at V and 8 bases at J; junction bases unmatched: 16.

This clonotype was detected ten times or more. The chain is built from TRBV5-6 and TRBJ2-7; no clear D. The V gene lost 0 bases and the J gene lost 0 bases, with 16 bases spanning the gap. The CDR3 runs 17 residues. Germline V gene data show CDR1 as SGHDT and CDR2 as YYEEEE. DNA of the CDR3: TGTGCCAGCAGCTTGGTGTTCGGGTCTCCCAGCTCCTACGAGCAGTACTTC. Translated, it gives CASSLVFGSPSSYEQYF.

This clonotype was seen at least ten times. The chain joins TRBV27 to TRBJ2-1, with 7 bases fitting TRBD1. Trimming removed 4 bases from V and 4 bases from J; junction bases left unmatched: 7. Germline V gene data show CDR1 as MNHEY and CDR2 as SMNVEV (reference sequence). The CDR3 is made up of 15 amino acids. The chain's CDR3 is CASSWRQGNYNEQFF. The DNA for the CDR3 is TGTGCCAGCAGTTGGCGACAGGGAAATTACAATGAGCAGTTCTTC.